The sequence of this T cell receptor (beta chain) was determined in a study of cytomegalovirus exposure and HLA in healthy donors. PCR employed 60 Vbeta and 13 Jbeta primers. This table comes from immunoSEQ multiplex PCR, and its TCRdb copy is limited to in-frame clones, with some not included. The sample has under 200,000 clones, more than 70% seen once. CDR1 and CDR2 (germline): SNHLY, FYNNEI. This CDR3 region has 13 residues. V trimming: 6 bases; J trimming: 6 bases; junction bases outside the gene matches: 4. The rearrangement uses TRBV2 and TRBJ1-5; the match to TRBD1 covers 8 bases. Sequenced input: PBMCs. The TCR sequence derives from a man between 40 and 49 years old in good health and CMV-seropositive. CDR3 residues: CASSEQGGQPQHF. CDR3 coding DNA: TGTGCCAGCAGCGAACAGGGGGGTCAGCCCCAGCATTTT.